In its sample, the clone carrying this TCR beta chain was seen many times. Its antigen is unknown. This specimen comes from a study of T cells after posttransplantation cyclophosphamide. Broader study findings: TRB clonality was highly associated with recipient CMV seropositivity and reactivation.

CDR3 size: 17 residues. V lost 2 bases and J lost 4; bases outside the gene matches: 7. Germline CDR1 is SGHTS and CDR2 is YDEGEE. Cyclophosphamide on days +3 and +4 followed busulfan-fludarabine conditioning and a marrow graft. Profiling relied on immunoSEQ multiplex PCR, and the TCRdb table lists in-frame clones only, not all of them. The repertoire shows 2,000 to 3,000 clones, none seen only once; the top ten take roughly 24%. The chain uses TRBV5-8 and TRBJ2-2; 11 bases are shared with TRBD2. This TCR was sampled from a female patient aged 60 to 70 who received an allogeneic stem cell transplant from an unrelated donor, was CMV-positive, and had acute GVHD only. The graft donor may have given rise to some T cells. The sample consisted of PBMCs, taken after an allogeneic stem cell transplant with post-transplant cyclophosphamide. The CDR3 sequence is CASSFYLAGGTTGELFF. The CDR3 DNA reads TGTGCCAGCAGCTTCTATCTAGCGGGGGGAACCACCGGGGAGCTGTTTTTT.